The text below deals with one TCR beta chain. These data are taken from a study of blood T cell repertoires in COVID-19. Germline values: CDR1 SGHDN, CDR2 FVKESK. Trimming shortened V by 3 bases and J by 5 bases, and 7 bases separated the two germline ends. The CDR3 covers 13 residues. Generated by immunoSEQ multiplex PCR, the TCRdb table keeps only in-frame clones and is missing some. The table includes fewer than 55,000 clones, about four fifths detected once. The TCR comes from a man aged 45-60 years with acute or convalescent COVID-19. The V call is TRBV14, the J call TRBJ1-4; D gene uncertain. Sequencing input: peripheral blood. Written as DNA, the CDR3 is TGTGCCAGCAGCCAGCAGCGGAATGAAAAACTGTTTTTT. Translating gives CASSQQRNEKLFF.